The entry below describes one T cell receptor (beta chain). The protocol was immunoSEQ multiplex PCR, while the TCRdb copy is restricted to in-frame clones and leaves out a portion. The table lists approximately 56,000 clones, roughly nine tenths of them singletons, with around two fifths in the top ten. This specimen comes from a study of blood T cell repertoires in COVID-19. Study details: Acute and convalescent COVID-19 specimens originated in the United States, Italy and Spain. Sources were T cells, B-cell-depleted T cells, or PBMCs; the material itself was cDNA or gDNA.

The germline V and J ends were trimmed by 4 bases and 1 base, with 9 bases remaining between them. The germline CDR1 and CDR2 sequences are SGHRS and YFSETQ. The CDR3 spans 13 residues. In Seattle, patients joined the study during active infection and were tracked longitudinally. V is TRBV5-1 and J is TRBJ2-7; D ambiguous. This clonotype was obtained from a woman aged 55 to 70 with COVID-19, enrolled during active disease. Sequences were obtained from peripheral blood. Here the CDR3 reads CASSLVGSYEQYF. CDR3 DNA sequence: TGCGCCAGCAGCCTGGTCGGTTCCTACGAGCAGTACTTC.